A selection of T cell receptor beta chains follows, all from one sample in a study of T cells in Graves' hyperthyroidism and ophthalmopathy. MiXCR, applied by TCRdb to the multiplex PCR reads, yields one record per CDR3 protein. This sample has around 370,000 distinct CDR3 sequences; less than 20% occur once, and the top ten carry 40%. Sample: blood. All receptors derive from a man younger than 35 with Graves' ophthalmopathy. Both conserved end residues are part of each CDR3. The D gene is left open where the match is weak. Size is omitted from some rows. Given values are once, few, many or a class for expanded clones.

CDR3: CASSVGVGETQYF
DNA: TGTGCCAGCAGTGTGGGGGTCGGGGAGACCCAGTACTTC
size: .
V: TRBV12-3/TRBV12-4
J: TRBJ2-5
D: .

CDR3: CATSDRRDYGYTF
DNA: TGTGCCACCAGTGATCGGAGGGACTATGGCTACACCTTC
size: .
V: TRBV24-1
J: TRBJ1-2
D: .

CDR3: CASNTGHLNTEAFF
DNA: TGTGCCAGTAATACGGGACACCTGAACACTGAAGCTTTCTTT
size: .
V: TRBV19
J: TRBJ1-1
D: .

CDR3: CSAREGLGQGWEQYF
DNA: TGCAGTGCTAGAGAGGGTTTGGGACAGGGTTGGGAGCAGTACTTC
size: few
V: TRBV20-1
J: TRBJ2-7
D: TRBD1

CDR3: CASSLGVSGGTYEQYF
DNA: TGTGCCAGCAGTTTGGGGGTTAGCGGGGGTACCTACGAGCAGTACTTC
size: many
V: TRBV28
J: TRBJ2-7
D: TRBD2

CDR3: CSVEGGWGMNTEAFF
DNA: TGCAGCGTTGAGGGGGGGTGGGGCATGAACACTGAAGCTTTCTTT
size: .
V: TRBV29-1
J: TRBJ1-1
D: .

CDR3: CASRYADRSYEQYF
DNA: TGTGCCAGCAGGTACGCGGACAGGTCCTACGAGCAGTACTTC
size: .
V: TRBV5-6
J: TRBJ2-7
D: TRBD1

CDR3: CASSVGDGVYSGNTIYF
DNA: TGTGCCAGCAGCGTGGGGGACGGGGTCTACTCTGGAAACACCATATATTTT
size: .
V: TRBV9
J: TRBJ1-3
D: .

CDR3: CASSFPATKNIQYF
DNA: TGCGCCAGCAGCTTCCCGGCGACTAAAAACATTCAGTACTTC
size: few
V: TRBV5-1
J: TRBJ2-4
D: .

CDR3: CASSLGVQGEAFF
DNA: TGTGCCAGCAGTTTAGGGGTGCAGGGTGAAGCTTTCTTT
size: many
V: TRBV12-3/TRBV12-4
J: TRBJ1-1
D: .

CDR3: CASTPGQGFDEQFF
DNA: TGCGCCAGTACACCGGGACAGGGCTTCGATGAGCAGTTCTTC
size: many
V: TRBV5-1
J: TRBJ2-1
D: TRBD1

CDR3: CASSPRAGGIYEQYF
DNA: TGTGCCAGCAGCCCCCGAGCGGGGGGAATCTACGAGCAGTACTTC
size: many
V: TRBV5-6
J: TRBJ2-7
D: TRBD2

CDR3: CASTDGTGYTEAFF
DNA: TGTGCCAGCACCGACGGGACAGGGTACACTGAAGCTTTCTTT
size: few
V: TRBV12-3/TRBV12-4
J: TRBJ1-1
D: TRBD1

CDR3: CASSLQGWEQYF
DNA: TGTGCCAGCAGCTTACAGGGTTGGGAGCAGTACTTC
size: many
V: TRBV7-8
J: TRBJ2-7
D: .

CDR3: CSGRGRSSYNSPLHF
DNA: TGCAGTGGCAGGGGGCGGAGCTCCTATAATTCACCCCTCCACTTT
size: .
V: TRBV20-1
J: TRBJ1-6
D: TRBD1

CDR3: CASTGHSSYGYTF
DNA: TGTGCCAGCACAGGCCACTCGAGCTATGGCTACACCTTC
size: .
V: TRBV6-2/TRBV6-3
J: TRBJ1-2
D: .

CDR3: CASSKAGGLYEQFF
DNA: TGTGCCAGTAGTAAAGCGGGGGGCCTATATGAGCAGTTCTTC
size: .
V: TRBV19
J: TRBJ2-1
D: TRBD2

CDR3: CASTRLGGNTEAFF
DNA: TGTGCCAGCACGAGGCTGGGAGGGAACACTGAAGCTTTCTTT
size: many
V: TRBV11-1
J: TRBJ1-1
D: .

CDR3: CASSYRADTQYF
DNA: TGTGCCAGCAGTTATAGGGCCGATACGCAGTATTTT
size: many
V: TRBV12-3/TRBV12-4
J: TRBJ2-3
D: .

CDR3: CAISEDPGRGYTF
DNA: TGTGCCATCAGTGAGGATCCAGGGAGAGGCTACACCTTC
size: few
V: TRBV10-3
J: TRBJ1-2
D: .

CDR3: CASSDVGLGGNQPQHF
DNA: TGTGCCAGCAGCGACGTAGGTCTAGGGGGCAATCAGCCCCAGCATTTT
size: many
V: TRBV28
J: TRBJ1-5
D: .

CDR3: CASSERVSNQPQHF
DNA: TGTGCCAGCAGTGAACGTGTGAGCAATCAGCCCCAGCATTTT
size: .
V: TRBV2
J: TRBJ1-5
D: .

CDR3: CASSEISVFLRSDGYTF
DNA: TGTGCCAGCAGTGAAATCTCGGTTTTTCTACGATCGGATGGCTACACCTTC
size: .
V: TRBV6-1
J: TRBJ1-2
D: .

CDR3: CAISDPSLVNYGYTF
DNA: TGTGCCATCAGTGACCCCTCGCTCGTTAACTATGGCTACACCTTC
size: .
V: TRBV6-2/TRBV6-3
J: TRBJ1-2
D: .

CDR3: CSVKKDRYEQYF
DNA: TGCAGCGTGAAGAAGGACAGGTACGAGCAGTACTTC
size: many
V: TRBV29-1
J: TRBJ2-7
D: TRBD1

CDR3: CASSQDMETQYF
DNA: TGTGCCAGCAGCCAAGATATGGAGACCCAGTACTTC
size: many
V: TRBV3-1
J: TRBJ2-5
D: .

CDR3: CASSLTATNYGYTF
DNA: TGTGCCAGCAGTTTGACAGCAACTAACTATGGCTACACCTTC
size: many
V: TRBV28
J: TRBJ1-2
D: .

CDR3: CASSYSPNPKAETQYF
DNA: TGTGCCAGCAGTTACTCGCCAAACCCGAAGGCGGAGACCCAGTACTTC
size: many
V: TRBV6-6
J: TRBJ2-5
D: .

CDR3: CASKNTGGDQPQHF
DNA: TGTGCCAGCAAAAACACAGGGGGCGATCAGCCCCAGCATTTT
size: .
V: TRBV6-1
J: TRBJ1-5
D: TRBD1

CDR3: CASSYSGTSARTEAFF
DNA: TGTGCCAGCAGTTACTCCGGGACGTCGGCGAGGACTGAAGCTTTCTTT
size: many
V: TRBV6-5
J: TRBJ1-1
D: .

CDR3: CSARDPLRGPEGYTF
DNA: TGCAGTGCTAGAGATCCCCTCAGGGGTCCGGAGGGCTACACCTTC
size: .
V: TRBV20-1
J: TRBJ1-2
D: .

CDR3: CASSLALMGTGLKNEQFF
DNA: TGTGCCAGCAGCTTAGCGCTAATGGGGACAGGGCTCAAGAATGAGCAGTTCTTC
size: .
V: TRBV7-2
J: TRBJ2-1
D: TRBD1

CDR3: CASSLSMEGEKLFF
DNA: TGTGCCAGCAGTTTATCAATGGAAGGAGAAAAACTGTTTTTT
size: many
V: TRBV27
J: TRBJ1-4
D: .

CDR3: CASTSFGPMNTEAFF
DNA: TGTGCCAGCACCTCATTTGGGCCCATGAACACTGAAGCTTTCTTT
size: few
V: TRBV6-1
J: TRBJ1-1
D: .

CDR3: CASSSIRQSLKDYEQYF
DNA: TGTGCCAGCAGTTCTATTAGACAGAGCCTTAAGGACTACGAGCAGTACTTC
size: many
V: TRBV28
J: TRBJ2-7
D: .

CDR3: CATSREVNTNYGYTF
DNA: TGTGCCACCAGCAGAGAAGTCAATACTAACTATGGCTACACCTTC
size: few
V: TRBV15
J: TRBJ1-2
D: .

CDR3: CASSLRAGDNQPQHF
DNA: TGTGCCAGCAGCTTAAGGGCCGGTGACAATCAGCCCCAGCATTTT
size: many
V: TRBV7-3
J: TRBJ1-5
D: .

CDR3: CASSASGTLGYTF
DNA: TGTGCCAGCAGCGCCTCCGGGACACTTGGCTACACCTTC
size: .
V: TRBV7-2
J: TRBJ1-2
D: .

CDR3: CASSPSGGAGEQYF
DNA: TGTGCCAGCAGCCCGTCCGGGGGGGCCGGAGAGCAGTACTTC
size: few
V: TRBV27
J: TRBJ2-7
D: TRBD2

CDR3: CASSPRDRGQPQHF
DNA: TGTGCCAGCAGTCCCCGGGACAGGGGTCAGCCCCAGCATTTT
size: many
V: TRBV6-1
J: TRBJ1-5
D: TRBD1